The 20 T cell receptor beta chains reported below all come from one sample, sequenced in a study of cytomegalovirus exposure and HLA in healthy donors. The study ran its PCR with 60 Vbeta and 13 Jbeta primers. The protocol was immunoSEQ multiplex PCR, while the TCRdb copy is restricted to in-frame clones and leaves out a portion. The sample has 150,000 to 180,000 clones; about 80% are singletons. Source material: PBMCs. The receptors here all came from a man aged 25 to 45 in good health and CMV-seropositive.

The CDR3 nucleotides read TGTGCCAGCAGCCAAGATCACAGCTCCTACGAGCAGTACTTC. Translated: CASSQDHSSYEQYF. V gene TRBV4-2 combines with J gene TRBJ2-7; D gene unclear. The CDR3 is 14 residues long. V lost 0 bases, J lost 0 bases, and 6 bases lay in between. In germline, CDR1 is LGHNA, CDR2 YNFKEQ.

V is TRBV6-5 and J is TRBJ1-5; the match to TRBD1 covers 7 bases. Per germline, CDR1 MNHEY and CDR2 SVGAGI. The CDR3 loop spans 15 amino acids. J was trimmed by 6 bases and V by 5 bases; bases with no gene match: 10. CDR3 DNA sequence: TGTGCCAGCAGTGCCGAACAGGGGTCGGGTCAGCCCCAGCATTTT. The encoded protein is CASSAEQGSGQPQHF.

DNA for the CDR3: TGTGCCAGCAGGCGCGAAACTAATGAAAAACTGTTTTTT. Its translation: CASRRETNEKLFF. V gene TRBV5-4 combines with J gene TRBJ1-4, with D hard to call. The V end was cut by 5 bases, the J end by 1 base, with 6 bases between. This CDR3 region has 13 residues. Germline values: CDR1 SGHNT, CDR2 YYREEE (reference sequence).

This clone was detected a few times. V and J are TRBV29-1 and TRBJ1-2; D unclear. Germline V gene lookup returns CDR1 SQVTM and CDR2 ANQGSEA. This CDR3 comprises 15 residues. Trimming removed 1 base from V and 3 bases from J, with 15 bases in between. CDR3 nucleotides: TGCAGCGTTGAAGCGTTACTCGGAGCTTACTATGGCTACACCTTC. Encoded protein: CSVEALLGAYYGYTF. Full variable domain (missing parts from reference TRBV29-1 and TRBJ1-2): SAVISQKPSRDICQRGTSLTIQCQVDSQVTMMFWYRQQPGQSLTLIATANQGSEATYESGFVIDKFPISRPNLTFSTLTVSNMSPEDSSIYLCSVEALLGAYYGYTFGSGTRLTVV.

V is TRBV9 and J is TRBJ2-1; D unresolved. This CDR3 region has 12 residues. Trimming took off 6 bases at V and 6 bases at J, with 10 bases between the two ends. Germline V gene data show CDR1 as SGDLS and CDR2 as YYNGEE. CDR3: CASTLTGNEQFF. Written as DNA, the CDR3 is TGTGCCAGCACCTTGACTGGCAATGAGCAGTTCTTC.

The chain combines TRBV6-6 with TRBJ1-2; D is possibly TRBD1 (6 bases). V dropped 4 bases and J dropped 10 bases, with 19 bases sitting between them. CDR1 is MNHNY, CDR2 SVGAGI, per germline (reference sequence). There are 14 residues in the CDR3. The CDR3 sequence is CASSSLSGASAYTF. DNA for the CDR3: TGTGCCAGCAGTTCGCTCTCAGGGGCCAGCGCCTACACCTTC.

The CDR3: CASSLVGSPANVLTF. The CDR3 nucleotides are TGCGCCAGCAGCTTGGTCGGTTCTCCCGCCAACGTCCTGACTTTC. The rearrangement links TRBV5-1 to TRBJ2-6; D remains ambiguous. Germline V gene sequence: CDR1 SGHRS, CDR2 YFSETQ. Trimming removed 0 bases at V and 7 bases at J, with 11 bases between. CDR3 size: 15 residues.

The CDR3 sequence is CASSPGQGGSDTEAFF. CDR3 nucleotides: TGTGCCAGCAGCCCCGGACAGGGAGGATCGGACACTGAAGCTTTCTTT. V usage is TRBV5-4 and J usage is TRBJ1-1; 8 positions agree with TRBD1. The CDR3 extends over 16 amino acids. Trimming cost V 4 bases and J 3 bases; bases outside gene matches: 11. Looked up from germline, CDR1 is SGHNT and CDR2 is YYREEE (reference sequence).

The chain combines TRBV28 with TRBJ1-1; possible D gene TRBD1, 6 bases. This CDR3 spans 12 amino acids. The V end was cut by 8 bases, the J end by 4 bases, with 11 bases between. The germline V gene has CDR1 MDHEN and CDR2 SYDVKM. The CDR3 region is CASHGQTTEAFF. Here the CDR3 DNA reads TGTGCCAGCCATGGACAGACCACTGAAGCTTTCTTT.

The chain links TRBV7-2 to TRBJ2-5; 7 bases are a match to TRBD2. J was trimmed by 2 bases and V by 0 bases; bases with no gene match: 6. Germline V lookup: CDR1 SGHTA, CDR2 FQGNSA. This CDR3 is 16 amino acids long. CDR3 residues: CASSLALGEGQETQYF. CDR3 sequence (DNA): TGTGCCAGCAGCTTAGCCTTGGGGGAGGGTCAAGAGACCCAGTACTTC. Using reference TRBV7-2 and TRBJ2-5 for the parts outside the CDR3, the full variable domain is GAGVSQSPSNKVTEKGKDVELRCDPISGHTALYWYRQSLGQGLEFLIYFQGNSAPDKSGLPSDRFSAERTGGSVSTLTIQRTQQEDSAVYLCASSLALGEGQETQYFGPGTRLLVL.

In its sample, this clone was seen a few times. The chain has TRBV19 and TRBJ2-1; D is possibly TRBD2 (5 bases). The CDR3 extends over 16 amino acids. Germline CDR1 LNHDA, CDR2 SQIVND (reference sequence). V was shortened by 3 bases and J by 2 bases, with 14 bases between the two germline ends. This CDR3 reads CASSIEGGLTYNEQFF. CDR3 nucleotides: TGTGCCAGTAGTATCGAAGGAGGCCTAACCTACAATGAGCAGTTCTTC.

The gene calls are TRBV27 and TRBJ2-6; D call uncertain. Looked up from germline, CDR1 is MNHEY and CDR2 is SMNVEV (reference sequence). The CDR3 runs to 14 residues. Between the trimmed V and J ends, which lost 4 bases and 2 bases, there was a span of 6 bases. The CDR3: CASSWAPGANVLTF. Here the CDR3 DNA reads TGTGCCAGCAGTTGGGCTCCTGGGGCCAACGTCCTGACTTTC. Full variable domain (outside the CDR3, taken from reference TRBV27 and TRBJ2-6): EAQVTQNPRYLITVTGKKLTVTCSQNMNHEYMSWYRQDPGLGLRQIYYSMNVEVTDKGDVPEGYKVSRKEKRNFPLILESPSPNQTSLYFCASSWAPGANVLTFGAGSRLTVL.

The rearrangement joins TRBV19 to TRBJ2-5; a possible D gene is TRBD1 (7 bases). The germline gives CDR1 LNHDA, CDR2 SQIVND (reference sequence). V lost 5 bases, J lost 5 bases, and 15 bases lay in between. This CDR3 is built from 14 residues. As DNA, the CDR3 is TGTGCCAGTAGTGCGGGACAGTTCATGGAGACCCAGTACTTC. Translated, it gives CASSAGQFMETQYF.

Notes on this clone: Other DNA sequences within the sample encode an identical CDR3. V and J are TRBV23-1 and TRBJ2-5, with D uncertain. TRBV23-1 is reported as an ORF; its role is uncertain. The V end was cut by 0 bases, the J end by 3 bases, with 17 bases between. The CDR3 has 17 amino acids. The DNA for the CDR3 is TGCGCCAGCAGTCAATCTATTTCCAGCGCCGAAGAAGAGACCCAGTACTTC. Amino acids: CASSQSISSAEEETQYF.

On this clone itself: The same CDR3 can be traced to other DNA sequences in this sample. This chain connects TRBV7-2 to TRBJ2-1, with TRBD1 identical over 9 bases. The CDR3 extends over 15 amino acids. Germline trimming cut 3 bases from V and 2 bases from J; bases unmatched to any gene: 2. The germline V gene encodes CDR1 SGHTA and CDR2 FQGNSA. The CDR3, as DNA: TGTGCCAGCAGCTTGGGACAGGGAACCTACAATGAGCAGTTCTTC. Its translation is CASSLGQGTYNEQFF.

The chain is built from TRBV4-2 and TRBJ1-1, with TRBD1 as a possible D gene (6 bases). Germline CDR1 is LGHNA and CDR2 is YNFKEQ. This CDR3 contains 13 residues. V lost 0 bases and J 6 bases, leaving 8 bases between the germline ends. The CDR3 sequence: CASSQDPGAEAFF. CDR3 in DNA: TGTGCCAGCAGCCAAGATCCAGGGGCTGAAGCTTTCTTT.

This clone showed up just once. The chain recombines TRBV27 with TRBJ2-7, with 10 positions matching TRBD2. CDR1 is MNHEY, CDR2 SMNVEV, per germline (reference sequence). Trimming took 5 bases from V and 4 from J; bases not matched to a gene: 5. The CDR3 spans 14 residues. The CDR3 sequence is CASSPGTSVYEQYF. CDR3 DNA: TGTGCCAGCAGTCCCGGGACTAGCGTATACGAGCAGTACTTC.

The chain carries TRBV7-8 and TRBJ2-7, with 12 bases lining up with TRBD2. This CDR3 is built from 15 residues. Trimming took 5 bases from V and 6 from J; bases not matched to a gene: 8. Germline V gives CDR1 SGHVS, CDR2 FQNEAQ. DNA for the CDR3: TGTGCCAGCAGCGCCCGACTAGCGGGAGTCATCGAGCAGTACTTC. It encodes CASSARLAGVIEQYF.

This clone was found a few times. At the DNA level, this CDR3 is encoded by other sequences in the same sample as well. The CDR3 DNA follows: TGTGCCAGCAGCTTAGTTAGCGGGAGGGTAGGTGAGCAGTTCTTC. This gives the protein CASSLVSGRVGEQFF. J is TRBJ2-1 and V is TRBV7-9; 11 bases line up with TRBD2. Losses at the gene ends were 1 base for V and 9 bases for J; bases not matched to a gene: 5. CDR1 and CDR2 from the germline V gene are SEHNR and FQNEAQ (reference sequence). The CDR3 is 15 residues long.

This clone showed up just a few times. The rearrangement joins TRBV6-1 to TRBJ1-2; the match to TRBD1 covers 11 bases. This CDR3 contains 15 residues. CDR1 MNHNS and CDR2 SASEGT come from the germline V gene. After removal of 6 bases from V and 8 bases from J, the junction contained 11 bases not matched to a gene. The CDR3 sequence is CASRLSGQGVRGYTF. Here the CDR3 DNA reads TGTGCCAGCAGGCTTTCGGGACAGGGGGTGAGAGGCTACACCTTC.